A selection of T cell receptor beta chains follows, all from one sample in a study of a mutant IDH1 vaccine in newly diagnosed glioma. This table comes from immunoSEQ multiplex PCR, and its TCRdb copy is limited to in-frame clones, with some not included. This sample carries approximately 50,000 clones, approximately 80% of them seen once, and the ten largest clones take approximately 6.8%. The antigens these receptors bind are not known. Source: PBMCs, taken from a glioma patient whose treatment included an IDH1 peptide vaccine. Receptor source: a man aged 35-49 years with glioma. Both conserved end residues are part of each CDR3. A D gene is named only where the DNA matches it firmly. Clone size is shown for a subset of rows, as once, few, many or a class of expanded clone.

TRBD2	NA	TRBV6-1	TRBJ2-5	TGTGCCAGCAGTGAAGCGCCGGGGCCAGAGACTAGCGGGGCCGCGTACCAAGAGACCCAGTACTTC	CASSEAPGPETSGAAYQETQYF
NA	NA	TRBV30	TRBJ1-2	TGTGCCTGGAGTGGGAGGTCCGACCCGGGCTACACCTTC	CAWSGRSDPGYTF
NA	NA	TRBV7-2	TRBJ2-5	TGTGCCAGCAGCTTGTGGCGGGGACAGAAGGAGACCCAGTACTTC	CASSLWRGQKETQYF
TRBD1	NA	TRBV5-1	TRBJ1-2	TGCGCCAGCAGCCCCTACCAGACAGGGCCCTATGGCTACACCTTC	CASSPYQTGPYGYTF
TRBD1	NA	TRBV7-9	TRBJ1-1	TGTGCCAGCAGCTTAGCGGGACAGGGGGGGCCTGAAGCTTTCTTT	CASSLAGQGGPEAFF
TRBD1	NA	TRBV2	TRBJ2-7	TGTGCCAGCAGATGGGGACAGGGGTCCTACGAGCAGTACTTC	CASRWGQGSYEQYF
TRBD1	NA	TRBV7-2	TRBJ1-2	TGTGCCAGCAGCTACCAGGGGTCAGGGGGATATGGCTACACCTTC	CASSYQGSGGYGYTF
NA	NA	TRBV2	TRBJ1-6	TGTGCCAGCAGTTACTTGGACACGTGGGGGATAAATTCACCCCTCCACTTT	CASSYLDTWGINSPLHF
NA	NA	TRBV19	TRBJ1-2	TGTGCCAGTAGTAGGGGGCAGGGAAACTATGGCTACACCTTC	CASSRGQGNYGYTF
NA	NA	TRBV27	TRBJ2-7	TGTGCCAGCGCCCGTTACGAGCAGTACTTC	CASARYEQYF
NA	NA	TRBV5-1	TRBJ1-5	TGCGCCAGAACCGGGGAGAGCAATCAGCCCCAGCATTTT	CARTGESNQPQHF
TRBD2	NA	TRBV9	TRBJ2-3	TGTGCCAGCAGCCCCAGGGGAGCGGGGGTAGATACGCAGTATTTT	CASSPRGAGVDTQYF
NA	NA	TRBV2	TRBJ1-2	TGTGCCAGCTTGCTTATAGTGGGTTTCTATGGCTACACCTTC	CASLLIVGFYGYTF
NA	NA	TRBV2	TRBJ2-7	TGTGCCAGCAGTGAAGGGACGGAAGCCTACGAGCAGTACTTC	CASSEGTEAYEQYF
NA	NA	TRBV6-5	TRBJ1-4	TGTGCCAGCAGCCCAACAGGGTTCCGAGAAAAACTGTTTTTT	CASSPTGFREKLFF
TRBD1	NA	TRBV18	TRBJ1-4	TGTGCCAGCTCACCAAGCGGGACAGGGTACGAAAAACTGTTTTTT	CASSPSGTGYEKLFF
NA	NA	TRBV5-1	TRBJ1-3	TGCGCCAGCAGCTTGGGGCAAAGCTCTGGAAACACCATATATTTT	CASSLGQSSGNTIYF
NA	NA	TRBV6-5	TRBJ2-5	TGTGCCAGCAGTCTGGCAAGGGGGGCGAGGGAGACCCAGTACTTC	CASSLARGARETQYF
NA	NA	TRBV6-5	TRBJ1-3	TGTGCCAGCAGCCGAGACTTTTCTGGAAACACCATATATTTT	CASSRDFSGNTIYF
NA	NA	TRBV20-1	TRBJ1-1	TGCAGTGCTCCCAGTGTTGCTGAAGCTTTCTTT	CSAPSVAEAFF
NA	NA	TRBV5-6	TRBJ1-4	TGTGCCAGCAGCTTGGGAGGGGGGGCAACTAATGAAAAACTGTTTTTT	CASSLGGGATNEKLFF
TRBD2	once	TRBV5-8	TRBJ2-5	TGTGCCAGCAGCCCCACTAGCGTTCCGGAGACCCAGTACTTC	CASSPTSVPETQYF
NA	NA	TRBV6-5	TRBJ2-5	TGTGCCAGCGCCTGGGGGGCTGGGGAGACCCAGTACTTC	CASAWGAGETQYF
TRBD1	once	TRBV5-1	TRBJ2-2	TGCGCCAGCAGCCCAATTACAGGGGCCACCGGGGAGCTGTTTTTT	CASSPITGATGELFF
TRBD1	NA	TRBV25-1	TRBJ1-2	TGTGCCAGCGTACGACAGGGCGGTTATGGCTACACCTTC	CASVRQGGYGYTF
NA	NA	TRBV7-8	TRBJ1-1	TGTGCCAGCAGCCCGAGTCTTGGCGAGCACACTGAAGCTTTCTTT	CASSPSLGEHTEAFF
NA	NA	TRBV6-6	TRBJ2-7	TGTGCCAGCAGTTATGGGTACGGCGAGCAGTACTTC	CASSYGYGEQYF
TRBD1	NA	TRBV5-1	TRBJ2-7	TGCGCCAGCAGCCCTCAATTTGGACAGGGATCCGAGCAGTACTTC	CASSPQFGQGSEQYF
NA	NA	TRBV27	TRBJ1-5	TGTGCCAGCAGTTTATTAATGGGGTATCAGCCCCAGCATTTT	CASSLLMGYQPQHF
TRBD2	few	TRBV2	TRBJ2-2	TGTGCCAGGGGAGGCGGGGGATTAACCGGGGAGCTGTTTTTT	CARGGGGLTGELFF